The T cell receptor beta chain under discussion was sequenced for a study of OX40 agonist ivuxolimab in advanced cancers. Study details: The drug used for patients, ivuxolimab, was an agonistic anti-OX40 (CD134) antibody. Study findings and constraints: Low normalized clonal expansion also occurred in some nonresponding patients. At doses 0.1 to 3.0 mg/kg, CD4+ and CD8+ clones expanded. Among the least clonally expanded were partial responders at 0.1-3.0 mg/kg.

TCRdb's table, derived via immunoSEQ multiplex PCR, lists solely in-frame clones and lacks some. The sample records approximately 56,000 clones, around 85% being singletons. The CDR3 totals 16 residues. After removal of 2 bases from V and 9 bases from J, the junction contained 8 bases not matched to a gene. In germline, CDR1 is SNHLY, CDR2 FYNNEI. A note on this clone: Its antigen is undetermined.

This sequence originates from an adult with an advanced solid tumor such as melanoma, head and neck, liver or kidney cancer. The chain recombines TRBV2 with TRBJ2-2; 11 bases map to TRBD1. Sequences were derived from CD4+ or CD8+ T cells sorted from blood, sampled in a trial of the OX40 agonist ivuxolimab. The CDR3 region has the DNA TGTGCCAGCAGTGAAAGTTGGACAGGGGGCCGACGGGAGCTGTTTTTT. Translated: CASSESWTGGRRELFF.